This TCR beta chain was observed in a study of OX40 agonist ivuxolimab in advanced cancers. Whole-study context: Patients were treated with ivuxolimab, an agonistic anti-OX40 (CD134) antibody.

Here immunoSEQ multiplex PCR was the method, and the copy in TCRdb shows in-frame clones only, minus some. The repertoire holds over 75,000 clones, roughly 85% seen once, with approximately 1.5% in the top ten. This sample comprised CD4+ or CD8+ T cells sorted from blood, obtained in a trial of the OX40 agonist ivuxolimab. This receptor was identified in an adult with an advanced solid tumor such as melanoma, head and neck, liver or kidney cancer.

The CDR3 coding sequence is TGTGCCAGCAGCTCGGACAGGGACGGTCAGCCCCAGCATTTT. It is translated as CASSSDRDGQPQHF. This chain joins TRBV5-4 and TRBJ1-5; 8 bases are shared with TRBD1. V was pared by 3 bases and J by 6 bases, with 5 bases of the junction left unmatched. The CDR3 length is 14 residues. From germline, CDR1 is SGHNT and CDR2 YYREEE (reference sequence).